A single T cell receptor beta chain is shown here with its context. Its antigen is unidentified. Data came from immunoSEQ multiplex PCR; TCRdb stores just in-frame clones and leaves some out. Among about 95,000 clones listed, less than 85% were seen once. Trimming pared 4 bases from V and 5 bases from J, leaving 17 bases between. Germline CDR1 and CDR2: MNHEY and SMNVEV (reference sequence). The CDR3 consists of 15 residues. The entry originates in a study of cytomegalovirus exposure and HLA in healthy donors. The study, taken as a whole, reports: In a later analysis, first-cohort TCR clusters were found to tend to co-occur in the approximately 120 validation repertoires. Three CMV-associated chains were confirmed in vitro to be specific for CMV antigens. Cytomegalovirus-associated status was assigned to 150 or so TCR beta chains.

V usage is TRBV27 and J usage is TRBJ1-2; possible D gene TRBD1, 6 bases. The TCR originated in a man aged 18 to 30 in good health and CMV-seropositive. Input material: PBMCs. The CDR3 sequence is CASSSSGGLRYGYTF. CDR3 coding DNA: TGTGCCAGCAGTTCCTCGGGGGGCTTAAGGTATGGCTACACCTTC.